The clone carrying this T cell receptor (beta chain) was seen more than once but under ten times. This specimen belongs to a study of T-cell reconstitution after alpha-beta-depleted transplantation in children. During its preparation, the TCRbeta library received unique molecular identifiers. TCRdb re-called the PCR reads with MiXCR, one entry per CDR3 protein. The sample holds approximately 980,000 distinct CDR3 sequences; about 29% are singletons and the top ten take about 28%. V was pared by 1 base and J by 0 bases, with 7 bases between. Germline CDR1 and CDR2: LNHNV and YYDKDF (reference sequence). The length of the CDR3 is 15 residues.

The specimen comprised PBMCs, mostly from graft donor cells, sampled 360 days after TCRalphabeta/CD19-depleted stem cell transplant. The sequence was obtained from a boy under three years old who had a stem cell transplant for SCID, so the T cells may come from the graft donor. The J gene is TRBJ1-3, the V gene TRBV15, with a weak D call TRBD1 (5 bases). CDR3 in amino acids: CATSRVGPSGNTIYF. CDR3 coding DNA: TGTGCCACCAGCAGAGTGGGGCCCTCTGGAAACACCATATATTTT.